The 17 T cell receptor beta chains below all came from one sample that was sequenced in a study of blood T cell repertoires in COVID-19 (dated by TCRdb to 2018 to 2020). Library creation used the immunoSEQ multiplex PCR assay. TCRdb provides this immuneACCESS table in a form limited to in-frame rearrangements. Some clones are lacking; in checked studies, under half of them reflect an unresolved V gene, and why the rest are absent is not known. The sample has some 99,000 clones on record, roughly 82% of them singletons. The ten biggest clones cover roughly 7.7% of the sample. Sequencing was done on a sample of peripheral blood. These receptors came from a woman of 80 years or more with active or convalescent COVID-19.

This sequence joins TRBV7-9 and TRBJ2-7; tentatively, D is TRBD2 (6 bases). Trimming cost V 3 bases and J 2 bases, with 11 bases left between them. The CDR3 has 14 amino acids. CDR1 is SEHNR, CDR2 FQNEAQ, per germline (reference sequence). The CDR3 loop reads CASSFGGTPYEQYF. The CDR3 DNA reads TGTGCCAGCAGCTTTGGCGGGACCCCCTACGAGCAGTACTTC. Using reference TRBV7-9 and TRBJ2-7 for the parts outside the CDR3, the full variable domain is DTGVSQNPRHKITKRGQNVTFRCDPISEHNRLYWYRQTLGQGPEFLTYFQNEAQLEKSRLLSDRFSAERPKGSFSTLEIQRTEQGDSAMYLCASSFGGTPYEQYFGPGTRLTVT.

The rearrangement joins TRBV2 to TRBJ2-2; a weak D match, TRBD2 (5 bases). Germline assignment: CDR1 SNHLY and CDR2 FYNNEI. V shed 3 bases and J shed 5 bases, with 16 bases lying between them. This CDR3 comprises 16 residues. The CDR3 nucleotides read TGTGCCAGCAGTGATTTTAAAGGGAGAGGGACCGGGGAGCTGTTTTTT. It specifies CASSDFKGRGTGELFF. The full variable domain, with the rest looked up from reference TRBV2 and TRBJ2-2, is EPEVTQTPSHQVTQMGQEVILRCVPISNHLYFYWYRQILGQKVEFLVSFYNNEISEKSEIFDDQFSVERPDGSNFTLKIRSTKLEDSAMYFCASSDFKGRGTGELFFGEGSRLTVL.

The chain employs TRBV10-3 and TRBJ2-5, with TRBD2 matching 15 bases. V trimming: 6 bases; J trimming: 4 bases; junction bases outside the gene matches: 3. Germline assignment: CDR1 ENHRY and CDR2 SYGVKD. This CDR3 comprises 15 residues. The CDR3 region is CAISPGLAGGETQYF. The CDR3 region has the DNA TGTGCCATCAGCCCGGGACTAGCGGGAGGAGAGACCCAGTACTTC.

This clone was recorded a few times. V gene TRBV27 combines with J gene TRBJ2-7, with TRBD2 matching 9 bases. Trimming at V came to 5 bases and at J to 5 bases, leaving 16 bases not matched to a gene. CDR1 is MNHEY and CDR2 is SMNVEV in the germline V gene (reference sequence). The CDR3 contains 17 residues. CDR3 coding DNA: TGTGCCAGCAGTGCGTCCGGGTGGCGGGAGGGCCGCAACGAGCAGTACTTC. Its protein product is CASSASGWREGRNEQYF.

The CDR3 region is CASSPDREGGEKLFF. In DNA form, the CDR3 reads TGTGCCAGTAGTCCGGACAGGGAGGGTGGTGAAAAACTGTTTTTT. The chain couples TRBV19 to TRBJ1-4, with 8 bases identical to TRBD1. Germline CDR1 LNHDA, CDR2 SQIVND (reference sequence). Trimming at V came to 5 bases and at J to 7 bases, leaving 9 bases not matched to a gene. The CDR3 contains 15 residues.

J is TRBJ1-6 and V is TRBV10-3; a weak D match, TRBD1 (5 bases). Trimming removed 3 bases from V and 8 bases from J, with 8 bases in between. The CDR3 extends over 13 amino acids. CDR1 ENHRY and CDR2 SYGVKD come from the germline V gene. The chain's CDR3 is CAISDRVDSPLHF. The CDR3 DNA is TGTGCCATCAGTGACAGGGTCGATTCACCCCTCCACTTT.

The genes are TRBV30 and TRBJ2-5; TRBD2 aligns across 14 bases. The CDR3 covers 17 residues. In germline, CDR1 is GTSNPN, CDR2 SVGIG (reference sequence). The V gene end was trimmed by 1 base and the J gene end by 4 bases; junction bases not matched to a gene: 8. CDR3 in DNA: TGTGCCTGGAGTGGGCGGACTAGCGGGAGGACGCGAGAGACCCAGTACTTC. This encodes CAWSGRTSGRTRETQYF.

The gene calls are TRBV5-6 and TRBJ2-3; the match to TRBD2 covers 9 bases. This CDR3 has 16 amino acids. J was trimmed by 8 bases and V by 0 bases; bases with no gene match: 10. Germline lookup yields CDR1 SGHDT and CDR2 YYEEEE. The CDR3 coding sequence is TGTGCCAGCAGCTTGGTGGTAGCGGGAGATACTGGTACGCAGTATTTT. Encoded protein: CASSLVVAGDTGTQYF.

The CDR3 sequence is CASSPTGETQYF. CDR3 DNA: TGTGCCAGCTCACCAACGGGGGAGACCCAGTACTTC. The genes are TRBV18 and TRBJ2-5; TRBD2 might be the D (5 bases). V dropped 2 bases and J dropped 5 bases, with 6 bases sitting between them. CDR1 and CDR2 (germline): KGHSH, LQKENI. This CDR3 has 12 residues.

The chain combines TRBV29-1 with TRBJ1-3, with 7 bases fitting TRBD1. The length of the CDR3 is 14 residues. Looked up from germline, CDR1 is SQVTM and CDR2 is ANQGSEA. Here the CDR3 DNA reads TGCAGTTTTAGGACAGGCCGCTCTGGAAACACCATATATTTT. It specifies CSFRTGRSGNTIYF.

The chain links TRBV4-1 to TRBJ2-5; TRBD2 matches at 12 bases. This CDR3 comprises 16 residues. Germline CDR1 MGHRA, CDR2 YSYEKL. J gave up 4 bases and V 4 bases, and 7 bases lay outside the gene matches. This CDR3 is CASSLPTSGSGETQYF. In nucleotides, the CDR3 is TGCGCCAGCAGCCTACCGACTAGCGGGAGTGGAGAGACCCAGTACTTC.

This clone appeared once. J is TRBJ2-2 and V is TRBV18; 7 positions match TRBD1. Germline V gives CDR1 KGHSH, CDR2 LQKENI. The trim removed 2 bases at V and 7 bases at J, leaving 28 bases unmatched. The CDR3 has 22 amino acids. CDR3 protein: CASSPKGAAHRSRHMPRGELFF. In nucleotides, the CDR3 is TGTGCCAGCTCACCAAAGGGGGCGGCACACCGATCTCGACATATGCCGCGCGGGGAGCTGTTTTTT.

The CDR3 loop reads CASSPRGANTEAFF. CDR3 in DNA: TGTGCCAGCAGCCCCAGGGGGGCGAACACTGAAGCTTTCTTT. The chain employs TRBV3-1 (or the pseudogene TRBV3-2) and TRBJ1-1, with 7 bases lining up with TRBD1. V shed 4 bases and J 1 base; nucleotides not matched to a gene: 3. The CDR3 consists of 14 residues. CDR1 LGHDT and CDR2 YNNKEL come from the germline V gene (reference sequence).

This rearrangement joins TRBV5-1 to TRBJ2-5, with 9 bases matching TRBD1. This CDR3 has 15 residues. J was trimmed by 2 bases and V by 4 bases; bases with no gene match: 6. CDR1 is SGHRS, CDR2 YFSETQ, per germline. The CDR3 protein is CASSLLGTGQETQYF. The CDR3 DNA sequence: TGCGCCAGCAGCCTCCTCGGGACAGGGCAAGAGACCCAGTACTTC.

The rearrangement uses TRBV6-5 and TRBJ1-3, with a tentative D call TRBD1 (6 bases). This CDR3 is 14 amino acids long. Germline CDR1 is MNHEY and CDR2 is SVGAGI. The V and J ends lost 8 bases and 4 bases respectively, with 15 bases between them. This CDR3 is CASLRDNQGNTIYF. The CDR3 DNA sequence: TGTGCCAGCTTAAGGGACAATCAGGGAAACACCATATATTTT.

The gene calls are TRBV5-1 and TRBJ2-3; D is unresolved. Trimming cost V 5 bases and J 3 bases, with 7 bases left between them. This CDR3 is 12 amino acids long. Germline loops: CDR1 SGHRS, CDR2 YFSETQ. In DNA form, the CDR3 reads TGCGCCAGCAGACTTCGGACAGATACGCAGTATTTT. It specifies CASRLRTDTQYF.

This clone was detected only once. The rearrangement links TRBV2 to TRBJ1-4, with unresolved D. The CDR3 contains 16 residues. V lost 5 bases and J 4 bases, leaving 17 bases between the germline ends. Germline CDR1 is SNHLY and CDR2 is FYNNEI. The CDR3 sequence: CASSTSLASVNEKLFF. CDR3 nucleotides: TGTGCCAGCAGTACGTCTCTGGCCAGTGTTAATGAAAAACTGTTTTTT.